This T cell receptor (beta chain) was found in a study of PD-1 blockade in classical Hodgkin lymphoma. Broader study findings: No one has yet defined what causes the repertoire differences, which may be disease activity or prior therapy. A reduction in baseline TCR diversity was reportedly seen in newly diagnosed patients relative to healthy donors. Exclusion was applied to patients who started nivolumab under 1 year after ASCT.

This clone has only one observation. Antigen: not known. Every patient was affected by relapse after autologous stem cell transplantation, while exposure to brentuximab vedotin was not uniform. Clones were read by immunoSEQ multiplex PCR, and TCRdb kept only the in-frame ones, dropping some. The table shows over 11,000 clones, with around 82% occurring only once. V was shortened by 7 bases and J by 8 bases, with 14 bases between the two germline ends. The CDR3 has 13 amino acids. Germline CDR1 and CDR2: SEHNR and FQNEAQ (reference sequence). This clonotype was obtained from a human donor with classical Hodgkin lymphoma. The chain uses TRBV7-9 and TRBJ1-4, with TRBD1 as a possible D gene (6 bases). The material was peripheral blood mononuclear cells (PBMCs), obtained before the second cycle of nivolumab. CDR3 DNA: TGTGCCAGCAACTCTGGACAGTTCGAAAAACTGTTTTTT. Translated: CASNSGQFEKLFF.